This T cell receptor (beta chain) was found in a study of glioma-infiltrating T cells. Germline assignment: CDR1 SGHTA and CDR2 FQGNSA. Between the trimmed V and J ends, which lost 6 bases and 4 bases, there was a span of 12 bases. The CDR3 totals 13 residues. Study-level points and caveats: Gliomas, especially low-grade, showed above-expected tissue-blood divergence; non-neoplastic patients showed below.

TCR alpha and beta CDR3 regions were amplified from RNA using iRepertoire nested multiplex PCR. Input was 100-400 ng of tissue mRNA or PBMC total RNA. TCRdb re-called the multiplex PCR reads through MiXCR, storing one row per CDR3 protein. The table records over 140,000 distinct CDR3 sequences, roughly two fifths of them present only once. Turning to this clonotype: Its antigen is still unknown.

The receptor was derived from a human donor with low-grade glioma or glioblastoma, undergoing nonglioma brain surgery, or in good health (not recorded which). The gene calls are TRBV7-2 and TRBJ1-1; D might be TRBD1 (6 bases). Sequenced input: glioma tissue, nonneoplastic brain tissue, or PBMCs (not recorded which). The CDR3: CASRAPGATEAFF. DNA for the CDR3: TGTGCCAGCAGAGCCCCGGGGGCCACTGAAGCTTTCTTT. Full variable domain (remainder filled in from reference TRBV7-2 and TRBJ1-1): GAGVSQSPSNKVTEKGKDVELRCDPISGHTALYWYRQSLGQGLEFLIYFQGNSAPDKSGLPSDRFSAERTGGSVSTLTIQRTQQEDSAVYLCASRAPGATEAFFGQGTRLTVV.